This T cell receptor beta chain was found in a study of blood T cell repertoires in COVID-19. Overall study: Sites in the United States, Italy and Spain provided acute and convalescent COVID-19 samples.

The table lists this clone with a few counts. TCRdb's copy holds only in-frame clones and misses some; the assay was immunoSEQ multiplex PCR. This repertoire shows roughly 200,000 clones, approximately 84% found once; its top ten account for about 4.9%. Losses at the gene ends were 5 bases for V and 6 bases for J; bases not matched to a gene: 4. The CDR3 is made up of 14 amino acids. CDR1 and CDR2 from the germline V gene are SGHRS and YFSETQ. The receptor was isolated from a woman of 80 years or more with acute or convalescent COVID-19. The chain uses TRBV5-1 and TRBJ2-2; 10 bases are a match to TRBD1. Source material: peripheral blood. The CDR3 DNA reads TGCGCCAGCAGTCCCGGGACAGGGGCCGGGGAGCTGTTTTTT. Residues: CASSPGTGAGELFF.